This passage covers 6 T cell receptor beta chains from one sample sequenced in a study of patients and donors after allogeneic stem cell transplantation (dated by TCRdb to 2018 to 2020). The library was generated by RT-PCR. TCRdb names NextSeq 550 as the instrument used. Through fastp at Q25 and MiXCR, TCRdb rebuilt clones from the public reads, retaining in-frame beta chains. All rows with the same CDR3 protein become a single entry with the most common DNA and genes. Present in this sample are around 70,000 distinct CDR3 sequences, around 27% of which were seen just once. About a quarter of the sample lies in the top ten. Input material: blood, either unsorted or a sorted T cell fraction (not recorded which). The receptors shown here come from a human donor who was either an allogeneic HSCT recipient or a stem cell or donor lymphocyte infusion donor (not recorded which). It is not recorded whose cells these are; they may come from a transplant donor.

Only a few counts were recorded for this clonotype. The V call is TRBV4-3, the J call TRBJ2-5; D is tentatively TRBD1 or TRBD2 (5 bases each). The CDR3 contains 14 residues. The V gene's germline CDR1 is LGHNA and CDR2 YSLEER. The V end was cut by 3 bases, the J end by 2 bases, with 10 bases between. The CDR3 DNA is TGCGCCAGCAGCCACCGGGACGGACAAGAGACCCAGTACTTC. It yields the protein CASSHRDGQETQYF.

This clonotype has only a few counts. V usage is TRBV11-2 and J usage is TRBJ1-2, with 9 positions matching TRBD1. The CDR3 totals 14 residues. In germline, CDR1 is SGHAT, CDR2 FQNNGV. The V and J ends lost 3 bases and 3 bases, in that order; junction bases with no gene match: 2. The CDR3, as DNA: TGTGCCAGCAGCTTTACAGGGGGCGACTATGGCTACACCTTC. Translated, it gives CASSFTGGDYGYTF.

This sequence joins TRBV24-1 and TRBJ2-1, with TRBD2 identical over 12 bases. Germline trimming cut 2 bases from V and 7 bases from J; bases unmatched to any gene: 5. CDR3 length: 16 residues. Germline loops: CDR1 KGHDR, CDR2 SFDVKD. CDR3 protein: CATSDSRLAGENEQFF. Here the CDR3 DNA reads TGTGCCACCAGTGATTCGAGACTAGCGGGAGAAAATGAGCAGTTCTTC.

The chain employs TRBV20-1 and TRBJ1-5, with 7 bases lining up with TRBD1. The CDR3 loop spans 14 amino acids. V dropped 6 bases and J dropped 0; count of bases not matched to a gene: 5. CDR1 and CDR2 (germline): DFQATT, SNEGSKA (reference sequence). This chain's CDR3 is CSAIQGSSNQPQHF. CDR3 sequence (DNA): TGCAGTGCAATACAGGGGAGTAGCAATCAGCCCCAGCATTTT.

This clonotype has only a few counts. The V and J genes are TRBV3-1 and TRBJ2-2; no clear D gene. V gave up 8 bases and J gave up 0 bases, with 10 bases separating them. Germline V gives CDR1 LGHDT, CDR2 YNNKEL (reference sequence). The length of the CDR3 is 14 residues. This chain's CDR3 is CASAPVANTGELFF. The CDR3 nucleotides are TGTGCCAGCGCCCCAGTAGCGAACACCGGGGAGCTGTTTTTT.

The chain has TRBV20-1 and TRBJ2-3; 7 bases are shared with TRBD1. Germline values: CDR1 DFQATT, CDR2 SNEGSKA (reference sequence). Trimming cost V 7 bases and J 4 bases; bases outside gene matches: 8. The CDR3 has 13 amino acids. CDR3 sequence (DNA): TGCAGTGGATCTAGGCAGGGGGCAGATACGCAGTATTTT. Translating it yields CSGSRQGADTQYF.